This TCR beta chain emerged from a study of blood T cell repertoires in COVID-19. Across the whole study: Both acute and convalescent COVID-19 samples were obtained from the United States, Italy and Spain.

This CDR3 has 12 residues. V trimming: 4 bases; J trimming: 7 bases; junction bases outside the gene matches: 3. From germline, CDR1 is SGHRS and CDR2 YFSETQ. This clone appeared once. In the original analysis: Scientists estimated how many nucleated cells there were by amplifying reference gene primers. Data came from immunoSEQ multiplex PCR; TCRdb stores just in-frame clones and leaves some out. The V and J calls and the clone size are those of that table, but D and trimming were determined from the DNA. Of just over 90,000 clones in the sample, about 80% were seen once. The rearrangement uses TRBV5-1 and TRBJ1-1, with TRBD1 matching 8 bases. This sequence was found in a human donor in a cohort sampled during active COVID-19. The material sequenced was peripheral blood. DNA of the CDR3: TGCGCCAGCAGCCGGACAGGGTATGAAGCTTTCTTT. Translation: CASSRTGYEAFF.